This paragraph reports one T cell receptor beta chain. The source of the sample is a study of T cell changes during pregnancy in multiple sclerosis. This CDR3 spans 15 amino acids. J lost 4 bases, V lost 5 bases, and 5 bases had no gene match. The germline V gene encodes CDR1 SEHNR and CDR2 FQNEAQ (reference sequence). Profiled with immunoSEQ multiplex PCR; TCRdb holds only in-frame clones, not every one. The sample carries some 60,000 clones, roughly 92% recorded once. The TCR originated in a female donor in good health, enrolled as a control in a pregnancy study. This specimen consisted of peripheral blood, obtained in the third trimester of pregnancy. The V and J genes are TRBV7-9 and TRBJ1-4, with 9 positions matching TRBD1. The CDR3 DNA reads TGTGCCAGCAGCGCAGGGACAGGGAGTAATGAAAAACTGTTTTTT. Its translation is CASSAGTGSNEKLFF.